This T cell receptor (beta chain) comes out of a study of PD-1 blockade in classical Hodgkin lymphoma. Study background: Treatment was intravenous nivolumab, 3 mg/kg every 2 weeks, until progression. Study-level findings and limits: At baseline, newly diagnosed patients reportedly showed less TCR diversity than healthy donors. The causes of the repertoire differences, possibly disease activity or prior therapy, remain undefined. Prior to therapy, complete responders displayed diversity much like that of newly diagnosed patients.

Relapse was seen in all patients after autologous stem cell transplantation, and brentuximab vedotin exposure was variable. V shed 3 bases, J shed 3 bases, and the junction held 6 bases outside the gene matches. The CDR3 runs 15 residues. Germline assignment: CDR1 SNHLY and CDR2 FYNNEI. Profiled with immunoSEQ multiplex PCR; TCRdb holds only in-frame clones, not every one. In the table there are about 41,000 clones, around 83% of which are singletons. Comments on this clone: Its antigen remains unknown.

The receptor's source is a human donor with classical Hodgkin lymphoma. The chain is built from TRBV2 and TRBJ2-7; 9 positions match TRBD2. This sample comprised peripheral blood mononuclear cells (PBMCs), obtained before the second cycle of nivolumab. The CDR3 sequence is CASSEEREVHYEQYF. In DNA, the CDR3 is TGTGCCAGCAGTGAGGAGCGGGAGGTTCACTACGAGCAGTACTTC.